This TCR beta chain comes out of a study of blood T cell repertoires in COVID-19. Study-wide context: Some COVID-19 samples were acute and others convalescent; all came from the United States, Italy and Spain. PBMCs, B-cell-depleted T cells, or T cells were the source of the cDNA or gDNA that made up the material.

The V end was cut by 3 bases, the J end by 2 bases, with 7 bases between. CDR1 is SGHTA and CDR2 is FQGNSA in the germline V gene. This CDR3 has 13 residues. The repertoire was sequenced with immunoSEQ multiplex PCR; TCRdb's copy has only in-frame clones and lacks some. Among about 110,000 clones listed, roughly 80% were seen once. The specimen was peripheral blood. The receptor comes from a human donor in a cohort sampled during active or convalescent COVID-19. This chain uses TRBV7-2 with TRBJ1-2; D is perhaps TRBD1 (6 bases). The CDR3, as DNA: TGTGCCAGCAGCTTCCAGGGGAACTATGGCTACACCTTC. It yields the protein CASSFQGNYGYTF.